This T cell receptor (beta chain) was sequenced in a study of graft-versus-host responses after intestinal transplantation. Study context: Transplants given to recipients were multivisceral, liver-intestinal, or isolated intestinal. The study gave all recipients anti-thymocyte globulin induction, then tacrolimus and steroids for roughly 3 years.

The sample holds one count of this clone. Its cognate antigen is unknown. The study, taken as a whole, reports: The recipient marrow held GvH clones, and some of them showed up first in ileum or blood. Peak GvH clone levels in circulation were associated with early post-transplant HvG declines.

The CDR3 loop spans 10 amino acids. CDR1 and CDR2 (germline): DFQATT, SNEGSKA (reference sequence). The V gene lost 5 bases and the J gene lost 7 bases, with 8 bases spanning the gap. Repertoires were generated with immunoSEQ multiplex PCR, while TCRdb's copy carries only in-frame clones and drops some. The sample lists just under 55,000 clones, roughly nine tenths occurring once. Sequenced here: PBMCs, sampled approximately 660 days after intestinal transplant. The V call is TRBV20-1, the J call TRBJ1-2, with D unresolved. The clonotype comes from a human patient who received an intestinal transplant, so some T cells may come from the graft donor. In nucleotides, the CDR3 is TGCAGTGCTGCAGGAAGTGGCTACACCTTC. Protein product: CSAAGSGYTF.